Sequencing of this TCR beta chain was carried out in a study of blood T cell repertoires in COVID-19. Whole-study context: From T cells, B-cell-depleted T cells, or PBMCs came the material, which was cDNA or gDNA.

Germline CDR1 MDHEN, CDR2 SYDVKM. The V and J ends lost 5 bases and 6 bases, in that order; junction bases with no gene match: 6. The CDR3 spans 14 residues. Sequencing used immunoSEQ multiplex PCR; TCRdb keeps in-frame clones, though not all of them. The table includes about 210,000 clones, roughly nine tenths detected once. Input material: peripheral blood. This rearrangement joins TRBV28 to TRBJ1-3; 8 positions match TRBD1. The clonotype comes from a man aged 70-80 years with acute or convalescent COVID-19. CDR3 sequence: CASSAGQDSNTIYF. In nucleotides, the CDR3 is TGTGCCAGCAGTGCGGGACAGGATTCAAACACCATATATTTT.